Sequencing of this T cell receptor beta chain was carried out in a study of T cells in tuberculosis. Study in general: T cells were selected with CD1B tetramers loaded with glucose monomycolate. General study results and limits: Active tuberculosis cases were adults; controls were adolescents. Smaller distances to GMM-specific TCRs suggested their expansion in active tuberculosis.

Of note for this clone: What it binds is unknown.

Sequenced by immunoSEQ multiplex PCR; TCRdb stores in-frame clones only, minus some. The data show over 40,000 clones, roughly 95% seen once. The sequence was collected from a donor aged 10 to 29 with latent tuberculosis or without tuberculosis infection. Sequenced input: PBMCs.

The CDR3 loop is CASSFGNRGNEQFF. Here the CDR3 DNA reads TGTGCCAGCAGTTTCGGTAACAGGGGTAATGAGCAGTTCTTC. The chain links TRBV27 to TRBJ2-1, with 7 nucleotides matching TRBD1. Germline CDR1 is MNHEY and CDR2 is SMNVEV (reference sequence). The CDR3 runs to 14 residues. V gave up 3 bases and J gave up 7 bases; unmatched junction bases: 6.